This entry lists 14 T cell receptor beta chains sequenced from one sample in a study of CD8 T cells in ankylosing spondylitis. TCRdb reanalysed the 5' RACE reads using MiXCR and keeps one entry per CDR3 protein. The table shows about 240,000 distinct CDR3 sequences, with 8% to 9.5% occurring only once. The specimen sequenced was blood, either unsorted or a sorted T cell fraction (not recorded which). The receptors were gathered from a male donor with ankylosing spondylitis or in good health (not recorded which).

The sample holds many counts of this clonotype. The V call is TRBV9, the J call TRBJ2-7, with D perhaps matching TRBD2 (6 bases). Germline assignment: CDR1 SGDLS and CDR2 YYNGEE. Trimming took 3 bases from V and 6 from J, leaving 19 bases between them. The CDR3 consists of 15 residues. CDR3 DNA sequence: TGTGCCAGCAGCGCAGCGGGCGGAGGGTGGGGCGAGCAGTACTTC. Amino acid sequence: CASSAAGGGWGEQYF.

This clonotype was detected many times. CDR3 region: CASSSVDRVNTGELFF. DNA of the CDR3: TGTGCCAGCAGCTCCGTGGACAGGGTGAACACCGGGGAGCTGTTTTTT. The J gene is TRBJ2-2, the V gene TRBV5-6; 8 positions agree with TRBD1. The CDR3 loop spans 16 amino acids. The ends lost 3 bases at V and 1 base at J; junction bases unmatched: 5. Germline V lookup: CDR1 SGHDT, CDR2 YYEEEE.

This clonotype was detected many times. J is TRBJ1-1 and V is TRBV5-5, with D perhaps TRBD1 (5 bases). V was shortened by 0 bases and J by 0 bases, with 9 bases between the two germline ends. The germline gives CDR1 SGHKS, CDR2 YYEKEE (reference sequence). This CDR3 is built from 15 residues. CDR3 loop: CASSLEEGMNTEAFF. Here the CDR3 DNA reads TGTGCCAGCAGCTTGGAAGAGGGGATGAACACTGAAGCTTTCTTT.

The chain joins TRBV7-8 to TRBJ1-1; TRBD1 might be the D (5 bases). The CDR3 spans 15 residues. Trimming cost V 5 bases and J 0 bases, with 13 bases left between them. Per germline, CDR1 SGHVS and CDR2 FQNEAQ. The CDR3 loop reads CASSATRGVNTEAFF. Here the CDR3 DNA reads TGTGCCAGCAGCGCAACCCGGGGGGTGAACACTGAAGCTTTCTTT.

Many counts were recorded for this clonotype. This chain connects TRBV20-1 to TRBJ2-2; possible D gene TRBD2, 6 bases. Germline CDR1 is DFQATT and CDR2 is SNEGSKA (reference sequence). CDR3 length: 13 residues. Trimming took off 3 bases at V and 5 bases at J, with 10 bases between the two ends. The CDR3: CSASGSFTGELFF. In DNA, the CDR3 is TGCAGTGCTAGCGGGAGTTTTACCGGGGAGCTGTTTTTT.

Only a few counts were recorded for this clonotype. The chain recombines TRBV20-1 with TRBJ2-5, with D perhaps matching TRBD1 (6 bases). CDR3 size: 14 residues. Deletions cut 3 bases from V and 2 bases from J, with 13 bases between. Germline lookup yields CDR1 DFQATT and CDR2 SNEGSKA (reference sequence). The CDR3 sequence is CSASEAGVQETQYF. CDR3 in DNA: TGCAGTGCTAGTGAAGCAGGGGTTCAAGAGACCCAGTACTTC.

This clonotype was recorded at least ten times. The chain links TRBV5-5 to TRBJ1-1; D unresolved. The CDR3 sequence is 15 residues long. The germline CDR1 and CDR2 sequences are SGHKS and YYEKEE (reference sequence). V was trimmed by 5 bases and J by 1 base, leaving 15 bases between them. The CDR3, as DNA: TGTGCCAGCAGTTCCGTTTGGGTCTCGAACACTGAAGCTTTCTTT. It encodes CASSSVWVSNTEAFF.

This clonotype was counted at least ten times. V and J are TRBV5-1 and TRBJ2-2; no clear D gene. Trimming took 4 bases from V and 5 from J, leaving 9 bases between them. Germline assignment: CDR1 SGHRS and CDR2 YFSETQ. The CDR3 covers 13 residues. The CDR3 nucleotides read TGCGCCAGCAGCCGTGGTGGGACCGGGGAGCTGTTTTTT. Translated: CASSRGGTGELFF.

This clonotype has at least ten counts. This chain joins TRBV2 and TRBJ2-3; TRBD2 matches at 9 bases. The CDR3 has 15 amino acids. Germline V lookup: CDR1 SNHLY, CDR2 FYNNEI. Trimming took 9 bases from V and 2 from J; bases not matched to a gene: 9. CDR3 loop: CASGPLAGYTDTQYF. CDR3 coding DNA: TGTGCCAGTGGCCCTCTAGCGGGGTACACAGATACGCAGTATTTT. Complete variable domain (other parts from reference TRBV2 and TRBJ2-3): EPEVTQTPSHQVTQMGQEVILRCVPISNHLYFYWYRQILGQKVEFLVSFYNNEISEKSEIFDDQFSVERPDGSNFTLKIRSTKLEDSAMYFCASGPLAGYTDTQYFGPGTRLTVL.

The chain links TRBV5-1 to TRBJ2-1, with 11 positions matching TRBD2. Unmatched junction bases numbered 18, after V lost 4 bases and J lost 3 bases. The CDR3 extends over 20 amino acids. Germline CDR1 and CDR2: SGHRS and YFSETQ. In DNA, the CDR3 is TGCGCCAGCAGCCTAGGGGTACTAGCGGGAGAAGGAGGGAACTACAATGAGCAGTTCTTC. This gives the protein CASSLGVLAGEGGNYNEQFF.

This clonotype was seen only once. The chain uses TRBV7-9 and TRBJ2-7; the match to TRBD1 covers 9 bases. This CDR3 contains 13 residues. Germline V CDR1 and CDR2: SEHNR, FQNEAQ (reference sequence). V gave up 5 bases and J gave up 9 bases; unmatched junction bases: 8. For the CDR3, the DNA is TGTGCCAGCAGCACAGGGACAGGGCTAATGCAGTACTTC. It translates to CASSTGTGLMQYF.

This clonotype has a count of ten or more. This chain uses TRBV7-9 with TRBJ2-5, with a possible D match to TRBD2 (5 bases). The germline V and J ends were trimmed by 3 bases and 4 bases, with 15 bases remaining between them. This CDR3 region has 15 residues. Looked up from germline, CDR1 is SEHNR and CDR2 is FQNEAQ (reference sequence). CDR3 amino acids: CASSFPDYAGETQYF. CDR3 nucleotide sequence: TGTGCCAGCAGCTTCCCCGACTACGCTGGAGAGACCCAGTACTTC.

This clonotype was seen a handful of times. This chain connects TRBV30 to TRBJ2-2; D is unclear. V was shortened by 0 bases and J by 5 bases, with 13 bases between the two germline ends. The CDR3 spans 15 residues. In germline, CDR1 is GTSNPN, CDR2 SVGIG (reference sequence). The CDR3 region is CAWSVGNSDTGELFF. DNA for the CDR3: TGTGCCTGGAGTGTAGGTAACTCCGATACCGGGGAGCTGTTTTTT.

This clonotype occurred many times. The V and J genes are TRBV5-1 and TRBJ1-5, with D hard to call. CDR3 length: 15 residues. Trimming removed 4 bases from V and 4 bases from J, with 15 bases in between. Germline V lookup: CDR1 SGHRS, CDR2 YFSETQ. In DNA form, the CDR3 reads TGCGCCAGCAGCCTGACCGGGAAGATTAATCAGCCCCAGCATTTT. Residues: CASSLTGKINQPQHF.